This T cell receptor (beta chain) derives from a study of T cell changes during pregnancy in multiple sclerosis. V gave up 2 bases and J gave up 7 bases, with 18 bases separating them. This CDR3 region has 15 residues. Per the germline V gene, CDR1 is SQVTM and CDR2 is ANQGSEA. TCRdb's table, derived via immunoSEQ multiplex PCR, lists solely in-frame clones and lacks some. The table shows about 84,000 clones, with around 94% occurring only once. Sequences were derived from peripheral blood, sampled in the second trimester of pregnancy. The chain couples TRBV29-1 to TRBJ2-1, with a possible D match to TRBD1 (6 bases). The source of this sequence is a female donor in good health, enrolled as a control in a pregnancy study. CDR3 coding DNA: TGCAGCGTTGAATCCCAGGGGATGGAGTGGAATGAGCAGTTCTTC. Translated, it gives CSVESQGMEWNEQFF.